Shown below are 23 T cell receptor beta chains from a single sample sequenced in a study of blood T cell repertoires in COVID-19. This table comes from immunoSEQ multiplex PCR, and its TCRdb copy is limited to in-frame clones, with some not included. The table includes some 93,000 clones, around 79% detected once. The specimen was peripheral blood. These receptors were taken from a human donor in a cohort sampled during active COVID-19.

The chain uses TRBV7-9 and TRBJ2-7; D unresolved. From germline, CDR1 is SEHNR and CDR2 FQNEAQ (reference sequence). V lost 1 base, J lost 6 bases, and 7 bases lay in between. CDR3 length: 12 residues. The CDR3 loop is CASSLGLSEQYF. CDR3 coding DNA: TGTGCCAGCAGCTTAGGTTTGAGCGAGCAGTACTTC.

The rearrangement links TRBV6-5 to TRBJ1-4; D is ambiguous. V gave up 0 bases and J gave up 0 bases, with 8 bases separating them. Germline V CDR1 and CDR2: MNHEY, SVGAGI. The CDR3 covers 16 residues. The CDR3 sequence is CASSYSPGATNEKLFF. The DNA for the CDR3 is TGTGCCAGCAGTTACTCTCCCGGAGCAACTAATGAAAAACTGTTTTTT.

V usage is TRBV28 and J usage is TRBJ2-7; 8 bases are a match to TRBD1. CDR3 length equals 14 residues. Trimming removed 10 bases from V and 6 bases from J; junction bases left unmatched: 14. Germline assignment: CDR1 MDHEN and CDR2 SYDVKM. This chain's CDR3 is CATRGQDLSREQYF. DNA of the CDR3: TGTGCCACCAGGGGACAGGACCTTTCGCGCGAGCAGTACTTC.

The V and J genes are TRBV18 and TRBJ1-2; a possible D gene is TRBD1 (6 bases). Germline CDR1 reads KGHSH; CDR2 reads LQKENI. This CDR3 has 16 amino acids. Trimming took off 8 bases at V and 7 bases at J, with 26 bases between the two ends. This CDR3 is CASAPGVAIGARGYTF. The CDR3 DNA is TGTGCCAGCGCCCCAGGGGTCGCTATTGGAGCTCGTGGCTACACCTTC.

The V gene is TRBV14, the J gene TRBJ2-2; 13 bases align to TRBD2. From germline, CDR1 is SGHDN and CDR2 FVKESK. The CDR3 totals 15 residues. V dropped 4 bases and J dropped 4; count of bases not matched to a gene: 0. The CDR3 region is CASSRTSGSTGELFF. The DNA of the CDR3 is TGTGCCAGCAGCCGGACTAGCGGGAGCACCGGGGAGCTGTTTTTT.

The rearrangement joins TRBV15 to TRBJ2-1, with 13 bases identical to TRBD2. Trimming removed 2 bases from V and 9 bases from J; junction bases left unmatched: 7. There are 16 residues in the CDR3. Germline-derived CDR1 and CDR2 are LNHNV and YYDKDF (reference sequence). This CDR3 is CATSRFGGLAGFEQFF. The CDR3 region has the DNA TGTGCCACCAGCAGATTCGGGGGACTAGCGGGATTTGAGCAGTTCTTC. Variable domain in full (rest from reference TRBV15 and TRBJ2-1): DAMVIQNPRYQVTQFGKPVTLSCSQTLNHNVMYWYQQKSSQAPKLLFHYYDKDFNNEADTPDNFQSRRPNTSFCFLDIRSPGLGDTAMYLCATSRFGGLAGFEQFFGPGTRLTVL.

This clone was picked up a small number of times. The rearrangement links TRBV12-3 or TRBV12-4 to TRBJ2-5; D perhaps matches TRBD2 (6 bases). Trimming pared 3 bases from V and 5 bases from J, leaving 10 bases between. This CDR3 is 13 amino acids long. CDR3 region: CASSFVRGETQYF. CDR3 nucleotides: TGTGCCAGCAGTTTCGTTCGGGGGGAGACCCAGTACTTC.

The chain has TRBV7-3 and TRBJ2-2, with 8 bases fitting TRBD1. This CDR3 is built from 15 residues. Germline CDR1 is SGHTA and CDR2 is FQGTGA. Losses at the gene ends were 3 bases for V and 1 base for J; bases not matched to a gene: 1. The CDR3 region has the DNA TGTGCCAGCAGCTTCGGGACAGGGAACACCGGGGAGCTGTTTTTT. Amino acids: CASSFGTGNTGELFF.

This clone has only one observation. The gene calls are TRBV10-2 and TRBJ2-1; D tentatively reads TRBD1 or TRBD2 (6 bases each). The ends were cut back, 6 bases at V and 8 bases at J, with 29 bases in the middle. This CDR3 is 18 amino acids long. Per the germline V gene, CDR1 is WSHSY and CDR2 is SAAADI. In nucleotides, the CDR3 is TGCGCCAGCAGGGAGGGACACCCGGGACTTCCAGCTCGGGATGAGCAGTTCTTC. Protein sequence: CASREGHPGLPARDEQFF.

This chain uses TRBV10-3 with TRBJ2-3, with D possibly TRBD2 on 6 matching bases. Germline-derived CDR1 and CDR2 are ENHRY and SYGVKD. The CDR3 runs to 17 residues. V lost 6 bases and J 0 bases, leaving 19 bases between the germline ends. CDR3 residues: CAIRSIISGLSTDTQYF. CDR3 DNA: TGTGCCATCAGATCGATAATTAGCGGTCTTAGCACAGATACGCAGTATTTT.

The chain joins TRBV4-1 to TRBJ2-1, with D possibly TRBD2 on 7 matching bases. The V gene's germline CDR1 is MGHRA and CDR2 YSYEKL. The CDR3 length is 16 residues. Trimming shortened V by 3 bases and J by 8 bases, and 20 bases separated the two germline ends. The CDR3 bases are TGCGCCAGCAGCCACCCCGGAGGGGGAGGGGGTGATGAGCAGTTCTTC. It codes for CASSHPGGGGGDEQFF.

The rearrangement joins TRBV28 to TRBJ2-2; 8 bases map to TRBD2. The ends lost 4 bases at V and 7 bases at J; junction bases unmatched: 14. Looked up from germline, CDR1 is MDHEN and CDR2 is SYDVKM. The CDR3 runs 17 residues. CDR3 in DNA: TGTGCCAGCAGTTCCCCGGGGGTAGCGGGAAAGGTCGGGGAGCTGTTTTTT. It encodes CASSSPGVAGKVGELFF.

The chain employs TRBV29-1 and TRBJ2-5, with 9 bases fitting TRBD2. The V gene's germline CDR1 is SQVTM and CDR2 ANQGSEA. The CDR3 is made up of 15 amino acids. V trimming: 0 bases; J trimming: 0 bases; junction bases outside the gene matches: 2. The CDR3 is CSVEELAGYQETQYF. In DNA form, the CDR3 reads TGCAGCGTTGAAGAGCTAGCGGGGTACCAAGAGACCCAGTACTTC.

The table lists this clone with a count of one. This sequence joins TRBV28 and TRBJ2-4; 9 bases agree with TRBD2. V was pared by 2 bases and J by 4 bases, with 3 bases of the junction left unmatched. Germline CDR1 and CDR2: MDHEN and SYDVKM. CDR3 length: 15 residues. As DNA, the CDR3 is TGTGCCAGCAGTTTAGGCGGGAGGGCAAAAAACATTCAGTACTTC. Translated: CASSLGGRAKNIQYF.

This CDR3 reads CASSFEIGGSDTQYF. The CDR3 region has the DNA TGTGCCAGCAGCTTTGAGATCGGGGGGTCGGATACGCAGTATTTT. J is TRBJ2-3 and V is TRBV7-9; TRBD2 matches at 7 bases. CDR3 length: 15 amino acids. Germline loops: CDR1 SEHNR, CDR2 FQNEAQ (reference sequence). Trimming took 3 bases from V and 6 from J; bases not matched to a gene: 9.

The chain carries TRBV12-3 or TRBV12-4 and TRBJ1-1; D remains unclear. This CDR3 spans 13 amino acids. V lost 1 base and J lost 5, with 8 bases in between. Written as DNA, the CDR3 is TGTGCCAGCAGTTTAGGGCAGAGGACTGAAGCTTTCTTT. It is translated as CASSLGQRTEAFF.

This chain joins TRBV14 and TRBJ2-5, with 7 nucleotides matching TRBD1. CDR1 is SGHDN, CDR2 FVKESK, per germline. Trimming cost V 5 bases and J 5 bases; bases outside gene matches: 8. The CDR3 totals 14 residues. The CDR3 reads CASSIQGSAETQYF. DNA for the CDR3: TGTGCCAGCAGCATACAGGGGTCGGCGGAGACCCAGTACTTC.

This clone was seen a single time. The V call is TRBV6-4, the J call TRBJ2-5; 10 nucleotides agree with TRBD2. J was trimmed by 5 bases and V by 0 bases; bases with no gene match: 3. Germline V gene data show CDR1 as MRHNA and CDR2 as SNTAGT. This CDR3 is 15 amino acids long. The CDR3 DNA follows: TGTGCCAGCAGTGACTCGGCTAGCGGGAGTGAGACCCAGTACTTC. This codes for CASSDSASGSETQYF.

This clone has more than one count but fewer than ten. The DNA for the CDR3 is TGTGCCAGCAGCTTAGTCGCAGGGATAACCTACGAGCAGTACTTC. This encodes CASSLVAGITYEQYF. The chain links TRBV7-9 to TRBJ2-7; perhaps TRBD1 as D (5 bases). Germline V CDR1 and CDR2: SEHNR, FQNEAQ (reference sequence). Trimming left V 1 base short and J 2 bases short, with 12 bases between. This CDR3 spans 15 amino acids.

The V gene is TRBV5-1, the J gene TRBJ1-1; TRBD1 matches at 8 bases. Germline values: CDR1 SGHRS, CDR2 YFSETQ. The CDR3 runs to 15 residues. Trimming removed 4 bases from V and 4 bases from J; junction bases left unmatched: 9. In DNA, the CDR3 is TGCGCCAGCAGCCACGACAGGGGTGTAAGCACTGAAGCTTTCTTT. This gives the protein CASSHDRGVSTEAFF.

The chain recombines TRBV10-3 with TRBJ2-2; 7 positions agree with TRBD2. The ends lost 0 bases at V and 2 bases at J; junction bases unmatched: 21. This CDR3 has 22 residues. Looked up from germline, CDR1 is ENHRY and CDR2 is SYGVKD. The CDR3 nucleotides are TGTGCCATCAGTGAGTCGATTTCGCGACCGGGGAGGGGAAATTCAAACACCGGGGAGCTGTTTTTT. Encoded protein: CAISESISRPGRGNSNTGELFF.

V gene TRBV4-3 combines with J gene TRBJ2-1, with 11 bases lining up with TRBD2. The CDR3 spans 18 residues. After removal of 1 base from V and 4 bases from J, the junction contained 9 bases not matched to a gene. Per germline, CDR1 LGHNA and CDR2 YSLEER. The CDR3 coding sequence is TGCGCCAGCAGCCAAGCCGCACCGGGACTAGCGGATTACAATGAGCAGTTCTTC. Translated: CASSQAAPGLADYNEQFF.

The chain employs TRBV7-2 and TRBJ1-2; 7 nucleotides match TRBD1. The V gene end was trimmed by 3 bases and the J gene end by 5 bases; junction bases not matched to a gene: 6. Germline-derived CDR1 and CDR2 are SGHTA and FQGNSA. The CDR3 totals 14 residues. The CDR3 region has the DNA TGTGCCAGCAGCTTGGGTCGACAGGGTTATGGCTACACCTTC. Residues: CASSLGRQGYGYTF.